What follows are 21 T cell receptor beta chains derived from one specimen sequenced in a study of chemoradiotherapy in HPV16-positive cancers. Method: immunoSEQ multiplex PCR; TCRdb's copy keeps in-frame clones and lacks some. This table has over 1,500 clones, more than 95% appearing once. The sample consisted of tumor tissue, taken from a patient who underwent chemoradiotherapy. These receptors all come from a human donor with HPV-associated anogenital cancer.

The V gene is TRBV28, the J gene TRBJ2-3; D is unresolved. Trimming removed 4 bases from V and 2 bases from J, with 13 bases in between. CDR1 and CDR2 (germline): MDHEN, SYDVKM. This CDR3 contains 15 residues. The CDR3: CASSYNGLNTDTQYF. In DNA, the CDR3 is TGTGCCAGCAGTTATAACGGGCTGAACACAGATACGCAGTATTTT.

A single count supports this clone. The chain links TRBV19 to TRBJ2-4, with no clear D. The CDR3 is 16 residues long. V was shortened by 2 bases and J by 0 bases, with 11 bases between the two germline ends. CDR1 is LNHDA and CDR2 is SQIVND in the germline V gene (reference sequence). CDR3 nucleotide sequence: TGTGCCAGTAGTATAATCATAACACTAGCCAAAAACATTCAGTACTTC. It yields the protein CASSIIITLAKNIQYF.

J is TRBJ2-2 and V is TRBV11-1; D gene unclear. The CDR3 is made up of 14 amino acids. V was cut by 3 bases and J by 4 bases, with 9 bases left in between. Germline CDR1 reads SGHAT; CDR2 reads FQDESV (reference sequence). CDR3 DNA sequence: TGTGCCAGCAGCTTTACTACCGGCACCGGGGAGCTGTTTTTT. Encoded protein: CASSFTTGTGELFF.

This clone was seen just once. The CDR3 spells CASSDSDSTDTQYF. Written as DNA, the CDR3 is TGTGCCAGCAGTGACTCGGATAGCACAGATACGCAGTATTTT. This chain links TRBV6-4 with TRBJ2-3; D is ambiguous. The V and J ends lost 0 bases and 0 bases respectively, with 4 bases between them. The CDR3 has 14 residues. Germline-derived CDR1 and CDR2 are MRHNA and SNTAGT.

V is TRBV4-2 and J is TRBJ1-2, with 8 bases matching TRBD1. The J segment lost 8 bases and the V segment lost 1 base, leaving 9 bases of the junction unmatched. CDR3 length: 15 amino acids. Germline V CDR1 and CDR2: LGHNA, YNFKEQ. For the CDR3, the DNA is TGTGCCAGCAGCCAAGTCGGGCAACAGGGGGGCGGCTACACCTTC. Protein product: CASSQVGQQGGGYTF.

The chain couples TRBV4-2 to TRBJ1-1, with TRBD1 matching over 10 bases. The J segment lost 7 bases and the V segment lost 0 bases, leaving 5 bases of the junction unmatched. The CDR3 has 15 residues. Per germline, CDR1 LGHNA and CDR2 YNFKEQ. DNA of the CDR3: TGTGCCAGCAGCCAAGAATCGGGACAGGGGTTTGAAGCTTTCTTT. It encodes CASSQESGQGFEAFF.

The chain is built from TRBV18 and TRBJ2-5; the D gene is possibly TRBD1 (5 bases). The germline V gene has CDR1 KGHSH and CDR2 LQKENI. CDR3 length: 15 residues. Trimming cost V 0 bases and J 5 bases, with 13 bases left between them. The CDR3 loop reads CASSPPRKGPETQYF. The CDR3 nucleotides are TGTGCCAGCTCACCACCCCGGAAGGGGCCGGAGACCCAGTACTTC.

The rearrangement links TRBV19 to TRBJ2-7, with D possibly matching TRBD1 (7 bases). Germline assignment: CDR1 LNHDA and CDR2 SQIVND (reference sequence). This CDR3 spans 15 amino acids. Trimming removed 10 bases from V and 0 bases from J, with 19 bases in between. The CDR3: CATRGVAVSSYEQYF. The CDR3 DNA sequence: TGTGCCACCAGGGGGGTGGCAGTCAGCTCCTACGAGCAGTACTTC.

V and J are TRBV6-4 and TRBJ2-1; TRBD1 agrees at 9 bases. Per germline, CDR1 MRHNA and CDR2 SNTAGT. V lost 4 bases and J lost 3; bases outside the gene matches: 1. This CDR3 has 14 residues. CDR3 in amino acids: CASSGTGDYNEQFF. The CDR3 DNA reads as TGTGCCAGCAGTGGGACAGGGGACTACAATGAGCAGTTCTTC.

The chain uses TRBV6-6 and TRBJ2-1, with 8 bases matching TRBD2. This CDR3 region has 14 residues. The V gene end was trimmed by 6 bases and the J gene end by 8 bases; junction bases not matched to a gene: 9. Per germline, CDR1 MNHNY and CDR2 SVGAGI (reference sequence). This chain's CDR3 is CASRSGGGWDEQFF. The CDR3 DNA reads TGTGCCAGCAGATCGGGGGGGGGTTGGGATGAGCAGTTCTTC.

V and J are TRBV7-2 and TRBJ1-1; 7 bases align to TRBD1. V dropped 6 bases and J dropped 5; count of bases not matched to a gene: 9. This CDR3 has 14 residues. The germline CDR1 and CDR2 sequences are SGHTA and FQGNSA. CDR3 protein: CASRRTGGGTEAFF. The CDR3 bases are TGTGCCAGCAGACGGACAGGCGGTGGGACTGAAGCTTTCTTT.

This chain links TRBV5-4 with TRBJ1-4; TRBD1 is a possible D gene (5 bases). Trimming pared 5 bases from V and 4 bases from J, leaving 9 bases between. Germline values: CDR1 SGHNT, CDR2 YYREEE (reference sequence). The CDR3 is 13 residues long. The CDR3 protein is CASSDSYNEKLFF. The CDR3 region has the DNA TGTGCCAGCAGTGACAGCTATAATGAAAAACTGTTTTTT.

V is TRBV10-2 and J is TRBJ1-2, with D possibly being TRBD1 (5 bases). The CDR3 has 12 amino acids. Germline loops: CDR1 WSHSY, CDR2 SAAADI. V gave up 6 bases and J gave up 3 bases, with 8 bases separating them. In DNA, the CDR3 is TGCGCCAGCAGCCGGGACGACTATGGCTACACCTTC. Translation: CASSRDDYGYTF.

This CDR3 reads CASSLRAALQSAYNEQFF. The CDR3 DNA reads TGCGCCAGCAGCTTGCGGGCGGCTCTACAATCCGCCTACAATGAGCAGTTCTTC. The rearrangement joins TRBV5-1 to TRBJ2-1, with unresolved D. The CDR3 is made up of 18 amino acids. CDR1 is SGHRS, CDR2 YFSETQ, per germline. V gave up 1 base and J gave up 2 bases, with 19 bases separating them.

The chain has TRBV21-1 and TRBJ1-1. TRBV21-1 is a documented pseudogene. CDR3 size: 16 residues. CDR3: CASSKARIGMNTEAFF. The CDR3 bases are TGTGCCAGCAGCAAAGCGCGGATAGGGATGAACACTGAAGCTTTCTTT.

The rearrangement uses TRBV6-4 and TRBJ2-6; D is unclear. V was trimmed by 2 bases and J by 0 bases, leaving 2 bases between them. This CDR3 contains 14 residues. Germline V gives CDR1 MRHNA, CDR2 SNTAGT. CDR3 bases: TGTGCCAGCAGTGACAACTCTGGGGCCAACGTCCTGACTTTC. Amino acid sequence: CASSDNSGANVLTF.

The CDR3 DNA sequence: TGTGCCAGCAGTGAAGGTACCGGGTCGGAGACCCAGTACTTC. Residues: CASSEGTGSETQYF. The rearrangement joins TRBV2 to TRBJ2-5, with D unresolved. V shed 1 base and J shed 5 bases, with 11 bases lying between them. The CDR3 totals 14 residues. Looked up from germline, CDR1 is SNHLY and CDR2 is FYNNEI.

The V call is TRBV19, the J call TRBJ2-4; the D gene is possibly TRBD2 (5 bases). Germline CDR1 and CDR2: LNHDA and SQIVND (reference sequence). V was clipped by 2 bases and J by 3 bases, with 11 bases between them. The CDR3 covers 15 residues. CDR3 region: CASSIRGIDKNIQYF. As DNA, the CDR3 is TGTGCCAGTAGTATACGAGGGATCGACAAAAACATTCAGTACTTC.

The genes are TRBV4-2 and TRBJ2-2; no firm D call. Germline V CDR1 and CDR2: LGHNA, YNFKEQ. CDR3 length: 13 residues. The V end lost 0 bases, the J end lost 8 bases, and 7 bases lay between the germline ends. The CDR3 loop reads CASSQDRPGELFF. The DNA for the CDR3 is TGTGCCAGCAGCCAAGACAGGCCGGGGGAGCTGTTTTTT.

The rearrangement uses TRBV7-2 and TRBJ2-3; D not resolved. CDR1 is SGHTA and CDR2 is FQGNSA in the germline V gene. The CDR3 has 15 amino acids. V was trimmed by 1 base and J by 2 bases, leaving 10 bases between them. CDR3 amino acids: CASSLDGSYTDTQYF. Here the CDR3 DNA reads TGTGCCAGCAGCTTAGATGGCAGCTACACAGATACGCAGTATTTT.

The chain couples TRBV5-1 to TRBJ2-1, with 10 bases aligning to TRBD2. Trimming took 4 bases from V and 1 from J; bases not matched to a gene: 2. The CDR3 extends over 15 amino acids. Germline CDR1 is SGHRS and CDR2 is YFSETQ. CDR3 in DNA: TGCGCCAGCAGCGAGCGGGAGGGGTCCTACAATGAGCAGTTCTTC. Translated: CASSEREGSYNEQFF.